The 13 T cell receptor beta chains in this list originate from one sample, sequenced in a study of T cells in Graves' hyperthyroidism and ophthalmopathy. What was amplified from RNA transcripts were TCR beta CDR3 regions. Researchers ran a first-round RT-PCR on the TCR CDR3 using the HTBI primer set. From the multiplex PCR reads, TCRdb called clonotypes with MiXCR, one entry per CDR3 protein. The sample carries about 500,000 distinct CDR3 sequences, around 16% recorded once. Sequenced sample: blood. These receptors originate from a woman between 25 and 40 years old with Graves' ophthalmopathy.

Comment on this clonotype: The junction differs from germline at one of its ends, possibly a read error. The rearrangement uses TRBV5-1 and TRBJ2-6; tentative D call: TRBD2 (7 bases). From germline, CDR1 is SGHRS and CDR2 YFSETQ. CDR3 length: 18 residues. CDR3 nucleotide sequence: TGTGCCAGCAGCTTGGTAGGGGGGGGCCGCTCTGGGGCCAACGTCCTGACTTTC. Protein: CASSLVGGGRSGANVLTF.

The chain is built from TRBV20-1 and TRBJ2-5; no clear D gene. Trimming left V 2 bases short and J 0 bases short, with 10 bases between. Germline values: CDR1 DFQATT, CDR2 SNEGSKA (reference sequence). The CDR3 has 14 amino acids. Written as DNA, the CDR3 is TGCAGTGCTAGAAGGGTCCAGTACCAAGAGACCCAGTACTTC. It encodes CSARRVQYQETQYF.

DNA for the CDR3: TGTGCCAGCAGTTATCAGGCGGAGACCCAGTACTTC. It encodes CASSYQAETQYF. This chain uses TRBV28 with TRBJ2-5; D unclear. The CDR3 runs to 12 residues. V was shortened by 4 bases and J by 5 bases, with 8 bases between the two germline ends. In germline, CDR1 is MDHEN, CDR2 SYDVKM.

This clonotype was picked up many times. This chain uses TRBV7-3 with TRBJ2-3; D is perhaps TRBD2 (6 bases). Germline lookup yields CDR1 SGHTA and CDR2 FQGTGA. This CDR3 contains 16 residues. Trimming removed 6 bases at V and 0 bases at J, with 16 bases between. CDR3 DNA: TGTGCCAGCAGTTCGATTAGCGGAAATAGCACAGATACGCAGTATTTT. Its protein product is CASSSISGNSTDTQYF.

This sequence joins TRBV10-3 and TRBJ1-1, with 9 nucleotides matching TRBD1. The V and J ends lost 6 bases and 3 bases, in that order; junction bases with no gene match: 2. The V gene's germline CDR1 is ENHRY and CDR2 SYGVKD. This CDR3 region has 13 residues. The CDR3 protein is CAIRGQGDTEAFF. The CDR3, as DNA: TGTGCCATCAGGGGACAGGGAGACACTGAAGCTTTCTTT.

Concerning this clonotype itself: Being one base from a much bigger clone, this may be a read error. The chain uses TRBV2 and TRBJ1-1; D remains unclear. Looked up from germline, CDR1 is SNHLY and CDR2 is FYNNEI. This CDR3 has 13 amino acids. V was cut by 7 bases and J by 2 bases, with 11 bases left in between. CDR3 sequence (DNA): TGTGCCAGCAACTACGAAAAAAACACTGAAGCTTTCTTT. Translation: CASNYEKNTEAFF.

This clonotype appeared many times. This sequence joins TRBV7-2 and TRBJ2-7; TRBD1 matches at 10 bases. With V trimmed by 5 bases and J by 6 bases, 7 bases remained unmatched. The CDR3 is 14 residues long. Germline V gives CDR1 SGHTA, CDR2 FQGNSA. CDR3 amino acids: CASSTRQGAGEQYF. CDR3 DNA: TGTGCCAGCAGCACCCGACAGGGGGCGGGCGAGCAGTACTTC.

Ten or more counts support this clonotype. The V call is TRBV20-1, the J call TRBJ2-7, with 16 bases that match TRBD2. Germline V CDR1 and CDR2: DFQATT, SNEGSKA (reference sequence). The ends lost 4 bases at V and 6 bases at J; junction bases unmatched: 9. This CDR3 contains 16 residues. CDR3 sequence reads: CSATGLAGGRTSEQYF. The CDR3 nucleotides are TGCAGTGCTACGGGACTAGCGGGGGGGAGGACCTCCGAGCAGTACTTC.

This clonotype was counted a few times. The chain employs TRBV25-1 and TRBJ1-4, with no clear D. Trimming removed 2 bases from V and 6 bases from J, with 16 bases in between. The CDR3 contains 16 residues. CDR1 is MGHDK, CDR2 SYGVNS, per germline. For the CDR3, the DNA is TGTGCCAGCAGTGAAAGAACGATCACTCCCGATGAAAAACTGTTTTTT. Its protein is CASSERTITPDEKLFF.

This clonotype was seen a handful of times. The rearrangement uses TRBV7-3 and TRBJ1-5; D remains ambiguous. Per germline, CDR1 SGHTA and CDR2 FQGTGA. V was pared by 1 base and J by 2 bases, with 9 bases between. The CDR3 consists of 15 residues. The CDR3 sequence: CASSLNGNGNQPQHF. The CDR3 nucleotides are TGTGCCAGCAGCTTAAACGGGAACGGCAATCAGCCCCAGCATTTT. Looking up the rest from reference TRBV7-3 and TRBJ1-5 gives the full variable domain: GAGVSQTPSNKVTEKGKYVELRCDPISGHTALYWYRQSLGQGPEFLIYFQGTGAADDSGLPNDRFFAVRPEGSVSTLKIQRTERGDSAVYLCASSLNGNGNQPQHFGDGTRLSIL.

Many counts were recorded for this clonotype. V usage is TRBV28 and J usage is TRBJ1-5; D gene ambiguous. Trimming cost V 3 bases and J 0 bases, with 12 bases left between them. Germline V CDR1 and CDR2: MDHEN, SYDVKM. There are 16 residues in the CDR3. CDR3 DNA sequence: TGTGCCAGCAGTTTGGGCAGGCAGTTTAGCAATCAGCCCCAGCATTTT. Amino acids: CASSLGRQFSNQPQHF.

The table lists this clonotype with many counts. This chain connects TRBV3-1 to TRBJ1-6; D gene ambiguous. There are 14 residues in the CDR3. V lost 0 bases to trimming and J lost 6 bases, with 6 bases between them. In germline, CDR1 is LGHDT, CDR2 YNNKEL (reference sequence). DNA of the CDR3: TGTGCCAGCAGCCAAGAGACACGTAATTCACCCCTCCACTTT. This sequence encodes CASSQETRNSPLHF.

Ten or more counts support this clonotype. The chain links TRBV4-3 to TRBJ2-3; D perhaps matches TRBD2 (5 bases). Germline values: CDR1 LGHNA, CDR2 YSLEER. This CDR3 is built from 16 residues. The germline V and J ends were trimmed by 4 bases and 5 bases, with 19 bases remaining between them. DNA of the CDR3: TGCGCCAGCAGCCGATCAGAGGGTCCGCCGGTAGATACGCAGTATTTT. It is translated as CASSRSEGPPVDTQYF.